This T cell receptor (beta chain) stems from a study of cytomegalovirus exposure and HLA in healthy donors. This PCR relied on a set of 60 Vbeta primers and 13 Jbeta primers. The method was immunoSEQ multiplex PCR; TCRdb's version includes in-frame clones alone and lacks a portion of them. This sample has some 110,000 clones, with approximately 72% found just once. Germline V gene data show CDR1 as KGHSH and CDR2 as LQKENI. This CDR3 region has 14 residues. J was trimmed by 5 bases and V by 3 bases; bases with no gene match: 7. This clone was seen a handful of times. The chain couples TRBV18 to TRBJ2-7; 7 positions match TRBD2. This sequence was found in a man aged 25-40 years in good health and CMV-seronegative. Sequencing input: PBMCs. The DNA for the CDR3 is TGTGCCAGCTCACCCCAACCCGGGGGGAACGAGCAGTACTTC. Translated, it gives CASSPQPGGNEQYF.